One sample yielded the 29 T cell receptor beta chains listed below, sequenced in a study of blood T cell repertoires in COVID-19. Profiled with immunoSEQ multiplex PCR; TCRdb holds only in-frame clones, not every one. The sample consists of 250,000 to 350,000 clones, about 90% of them appearing once. The sequencing sample was made of peripheral blood. The receptor source for this set is a woman between 45 and 60 years old who had recovered from COVID-19.

The CDR3 region is CASSADPGTGVNNSPLHF. The CDR3 DNA follows: TGTGCCAGCAGTGCCGACCCCGGGACAGGGGTAAATAATTCACCCCTCCACTTT. The chain employs TRBV6-1 and TRBJ1-6; 10 nucleotides match TRBD1. Germline V lookup: CDR1 MNHNS, CDR2 SASEGT. With 4 bases clipped from V and 5 bases from J, the junction kept 11 bases outside the gene matches. The CDR3 length is 18 residues.

The rearrangement links TRBV18 to TRBJ1-2; unclear D gene. The CDR3 has 13 residues. The V end lost 6 bases, the J end lost 2 bases, and 10 bases lay between the germline ends. The germline gives CDR1 KGHSH, CDR2 LQKENI. CDR3 sequence reads: CASSEGVNYGYTF. The CDR3 coding sequence is TGTGCCAGCTCGGAGGGCGTCAACTATGGCTACACCTTC.

This clone occurred a few times. The V and J genes are TRBV30 and TRBJ1-6; a possible D gene is TRBD1 (6 bases). Trimming left V 0 bases short and J 0 bases short, with 12 bases between. CDR3 length: 17 amino acids. CDR1 and CDR2 from the germline V gene are GTSNPN and SVGIG (reference sequence). CDR3 residues: CAWSVRSGASYNSPLHF. The CDR3 DNA reads as TGTGCCTGGAGTGTACGGTCAGGGGCCTCCTATAATTCACCCCTCCACTTT.

This sequence joins TRBV7-8 and TRBJ2-1; 9 bases match TRBD2. Germline lookup yields CDR1 SGHVS and CDR2 FQNEAQ. The CDR3 is 15 amino acids. V was pared by 5 bases and J by 8 bases, with 10 bases of the junction left unmatched. CDR3 nucleotide sequence: TGTGCCAGCAGCCCCGGGACTAGCATGAGCCATGAGCAGTTCTTC. It translates to CASSPGTSMSHEQFF.

The chain links TRBV2 to TRBJ2-2; 11 nucleotides line up with TRBD2. J was trimmed by 7 bases and V by 1 base; bases with no gene match: 11. CDR3 length equals 18 residues. Germline-derived CDR1 and CDR2 are SNHLY and FYNNEI. CDR3 protein: CASSEVISGRAYDGELFF. The CDR3 DNA reads TGTGCCAGCAGTGAAGTTATTAGCGGGAGGGCCTATGACGGGGAGCTGTTTTTT.

This clone was picked up a small number of times. This chain links TRBV6-2 or TRBV6-3 with TRBJ2-4; 12 bases are a match to TRBD2. CDR1 MNHEY and CDR2 SVGEGT come from the germline V gene. The CDR3 has 19 amino acids. Germline trimming cut 2 bases from V and 0 bases from J; bases unmatched to any gene: 8. The CDR3 sequence is CASSYPPSSGGVAKNIQYF. The CDR3 DNA reads TGTGCCAGCAGTTACCCCCCCTCTAGCGGGGGGGTAGCCAAAAACATTCAGTACTTC.

The chain's CDR3 is CASSQDLGDRVYGYTF. CDR3 DNA sequence: TGCGCCAGCAGCCAAGACCTCGGGGACAGGGTTTATGGCTACACCTTC. J is TRBJ1-2 and V is TRBV4-3; 9 bases agree with TRBD1. The CDR3 spans 16 residues. Germline assignment: CDR1 LGHNA and CDR2 YSLEER. Trimming removed 0 bases from V and 5 bases from J; junction bases left unmatched: 7.

The rearrangement uses TRBV9 and TRBJ2-3; 7 bases match TRBD1. From germline, CDR1 is SGDLS and CDR2 YYNGEE. The CDR3 has 15 amino acids. Trimming cost V 3 bases and J 2 bases; bases outside gene matches: 6. CDR3 loop: CASSALGQNTDTQYF. CDR3 bases: TGTGCCAGCAGCGCCTTGGGACAGAACACAGATACGCAGTATTTT.

This rearrangement joins TRBV28 to TRBJ1-2; D gene unclear. This CDR3 has 14 residues. Germline loops: CDR1 MDHEN, CDR2 SYDVKM. V gave up 5 bases and J gave up 1 base, with 11 bases separating them. The CDR3, as DNA: TGTGCCAGCAGTCCTATGCTCGGTAACTATGGCTACACCTTC. Translated: CASSPMLGNYGYTF.

Turning to this clone: Other DNA variants within this sample encode the same CDR3. The chain carries TRBV27 and TRBJ2-7, with 11 bases lining up with TRBD2. The CDR3 is made up of 15 amino acids. Germline trimming cut 4 bases from V and 2 bases from J; bases unmatched to any gene: 4. The germline V gene encodes CDR1 MNHEY and CDR2 SMNVEV (reference sequence). The CDR3 sequence is CASSSGTSGTYEQYF. CDR3 in DNA: TGTGCCAGCAGTTCCGGGACTAGCGGTACCTACGAGCAGTACTTC.

V and J are TRBV28 and TRBJ1-1, with D perhaps TRBD1 (5 bases). Germline V gene data show CDR1 as MDHEN and CDR2 as SYDVKM. The CDR3 sequence is 16 residues long. With 6 bases removed from V and 5 bases from J, the gap between germline ends came to 22 bases. The DNA for the CDR3 is TGTGCCAGCAGAGTGAAGGGGCAGGGAAGAAAGACTGAAGCTTTCTTT. Encoded protein: CASRVKGQGRKTEAFF.

V gene TRBV4-3 combines with J gene TRBJ2-2, with 12 bases matching TRBD2. This CDR3 has 19 amino acids. The V gene's germline CDR1 is LGHNA and CDR2 YSLEER. Trimming took 1 base from V and 4 from J; bases not matched to a gene: 10. The CDR3, as DNA: TGCGCCAGCAGCCAAGTCCCGAGACTAGCGGGGGTATCCACCGGGGAGCTGTTTTTT. It specifies CASSQVPRLAGVSTGELFF.

This clone was seen at least ten times. The rearrangement joins TRBV11-2 to TRBJ1-1; the D gene is possibly TRBD1 (5 bases). V lost 5 bases, J lost 0 bases, and 19 bases lay in between. The CDR3 is 17 residues long. Germline CDR1 SGHAT, CDR2 FQNNGV. Written as DNA, the CDR3 is TGTGCCAGCAGCCACTTCGGACGCGGGGGGATGAACACTGAAGCTTTCTTT. As protein: CASSHFGRGGMNTEAFF.

This clone was recorded only once. The CDR3 sequence: CASSPDGTGEGYTF. The CDR3 DNA follows: TGTGCCAGCAGCCCCGACGGGACAGGGGAAGGCTACACCTTC. The chain links TRBV3-1 (or the pseudogene TRBV3-2) to TRBJ1-2, with 10 bases lining up with TRBD1. The length of the CDR3 is 14 residues. Per the germline V gene, CDR1 is LGHDT and CDR2 is YNNKEL (reference sequence). Trimming took 4 bases from V and 8 from J; bases not matched to a gene: 7.

This clone appeared a few times. The genes are TRBV9 and TRBJ1-1; D gene uncertain. The CDR3 covers 13 residues. Germline V gives CDR1 SGDLS, CDR2 YYNGEE. V gave up 0 bases and J gave up 3 bases, with 6 bases separating them. The CDR3 DNA reads TGTGCCAGCAGCGTAGGAGGGCACACTGAAGCTTTCTTT. Protein product: CASSVGGHTEAFF. The full variable domain, its missing parts supplied by reference TRBV9 and TRBJ1-1, is DSGVTQTPKHLITATGQRVTLRCSPRSGDLSVYWYQQSLDQGLQFLIQYYNGEERAKGNILERFSAQQFPDLHSELNLSSLELGDSALYFCASSVGGHTEAFFGQGTRLTVV.

V gene TRBV5-1 combines with J gene TRBJ2-2, with D possibly TRBD1 on 6 matching bases. The CDR3 length is 17 residues. The V and J ends lost 0 bases and 8 bases respectively, with 20 bases between them. Germline lookup yields CDR1 SGHRS and CDR2 YFSETQ. For the CDR3, the DNA is TGCGCCAGCAGCTTGGGAGGGACAAAGGTCACTCCGGGGGAGCTGTTTTTT. Protein product: CASSLGGTKVTPGELFF.

The J gene is TRBJ1-2, the V gene TRBV7-2; D remains ambiguous. Trimming cost V 2 bases and J 8 bases, with 12 bases left between them. Germline lookup yields CDR1 SGHTA and CDR2 FQGNSA. This CDR3 is built from 13 residues. As DNA, the CDR3 is TGTGCCAGCAGCTTAACGGGCCCGGGGGGCTACACCTTC. This gives the protein CASSLTGPGGYTF. The full variable domain, its missing parts supplied by reference TRBV7-2 and TRBJ1-2, is GAGVSQSPSNKVTEKGKDVELRCDPISGHTALYWYRQSLGQGLEFLIYFQGNSAPDKSGLPSDRFSAERTGGSVSTLTIQRTQQEDSAVYLCASSLTGPGGYTFGSGTRLTVV.

This sequence joins TRBV3-1 (or the pseudogene TRBV3-2) and TRBJ2-7; 7 bases match TRBD1. Trimming cost V 4 bases and J 1 base; bases outside gene matches: 4. Germline CDR1 is LGHDT and CDR2 is YNNKEL (reference sequence). The CDR3 consists of 14 residues. CDR3 coding DNA: TGTGCCAGCAGCCGACACAGGGGTTCCTACGAGCAGTACTTC. It codes for CASSRHRGSYEQYF.

This chain links TRBV19 with TRBJ1-2; 7 bases line up with TRBD1. Germline CDR1 is LNHDA and CDR2 is SQIVND (reference sequence). CDR3 length equals 14 residues. V lost 6 bases and J lost 6; bases outside the gene matches: 10. CDR3 DNA: TGTGCCAGTAGGATTAACAGGGGTTCCGATGGCTACACCTTC. Protein: CASRINRGSDGYTF.

CDR3: CASSGYITGALSYEQYF. The CDR3 coding sequence is TGCGCCAGCAGCGGCTACATAACAGGGGCCCTCTCCTACGAGCAGTACTTC. The rearrangement joins TRBV5-1 to TRBJ2-7, with 7 bases lining up with TRBD1. Germline CDR1 is SGHRS and CDR2 is YFSETQ. V gave up 4 bases and J gave up 0 bases; unmatched junction bases: 13. The CDR3 runs to 17 residues.

J is TRBJ2-7 and V is TRBV4-3; 10 bases are a match to TRBD2. Per germline, CDR1 LGHNA and CDR2 YSLEER. V trimming: 3 bases; J trimming: 5 bases; junction bases outside the gene matches: 13. The CDR3 has 17 amino acids. In DNA, the CDR3 is TGCGCCAGCAGCCAGGATTTTGGGGCTAGCGGGGGCAACGAGCAGTACTTC. Residues: CASSQDFGASGGNEQYF.

The chain combines TRBV10-3 with TRBJ2-1; perhaps TRBD2 as D (5 bases). The V and J ends lost 4 bases and 5 bases respectively, with 6 bases between them. CDR1 and CDR2 (germline): ENHRY, SYGVKD. The CDR3 covers 12 residues. The DNA for the CDR3 is TGTGCCATCAGTGCGGGGAACAATGAGCAGTTCTTC. This codes for CAISAGNNEQFF.

The chain employs TRBV5-6 and TRBJ2-7, with D possibly being TRBD2 (5 bases). The V gene lost 4 bases and the J gene lost 4 bases, with 18 bases spanning the gap. The CDR3 is 15 amino acids. Germline CDR1 and CDR2: SGHDT and YYEEEE. The CDR3 loop is CASSQGRTPGYEQYF. The CDR3 coding sequence is TGTGCCAGCAGCCAAGGCAGGACTCCGGGGTACGAGCAGTACTTC.

Only a few counts were recorded for this clone. This chain connects TRBV30 to TRBJ2-2, with 9 bases that match TRBD1. The CDR3 is 15 amino acids. Germline V gene data show CDR1 as GTSNPN and CDR2 as SVGIG (reference sequence). J gave up 5 bases and V 4 bases, and 8 bases lay outside the gene matches. The CDR3 DNA reads as TGTGCCTGGAACACAGGGGGCTTCTTGACCGGGGAGCTGTTTTTT. This encodes CAWNTGGFLTGELFF.

This chain joins TRBV28 and TRBJ2-2; 11 bases are shared with TRBD2. The CDR3 length is 19 residues. Looked up from germline, CDR1 is MDHEN and CDR2 is SYDVKM. After removal of 3 bases from V and 0 bases from J, the junction contained 9 bases not matched to a gene. The CDR3 DNA is TGTGCCAGCAGTTTCTGGGTAGGGACTAGCGGATCGAACACCGGGGAGCTGTTTTTT. This sequence encodes CASSFWVGTSGSNTGELFF. The whole variable domain, remainder taken from reference TRBV28 and TRBJ2-2, is DVKVTQSSRYLVKRTGEKVFLECVQDMDHENMFWYRQDPGLGLRLIYFSYDVKMKEKGDIPEGYSVSREKKERFSLILESASTNQTSMYLCASSFWVGTSGSNTGELFFGEGSRLTVL.

V is TRBV3-1 (or the pseudogene TRBV3-2) and J is TRBJ2-2; D might be TRBD1 (6 bases). The CDR3 extends over 16 amino acids. The germline CDR1 and CDR2 sequences are LGHDT and YNNKEL (reference sequence). V was shortened by 0 bases and J by 3 bases, with 11 bases between the two germline ends. The CDR3 here is CASSQEEGVYTGELFF. CDR3 bases: TGTGCCAGCAGCCAAGAAGAGGGGGTTTACACCGGGGAGCTGTTTTTT.

A few counts support this clone. This chain joins TRBV2 and TRBJ2-7, with a possible D match to TRBD1 (5 bases). V gave up 4 bases and J gave up 6 bases, with 7 bases separating them. Germline V gene lookup returns CDR1 SNHLY and CDR2 FYNNEI. This CDR3 is 11 amino acids long. Here the CDR3 reads CASSVQAEQYF. CDR3 nucleotides: TGTGCCAGCAGTGTACAGGCCGAGCAGTACTTC. The variable domain in full, completed from reference TRBV2 and TRBJ2-7, reads EPEVTQTPSHQVTQMGQEVILRCVPISNHLYFYWYRQILGQKVEFLVSFYNNEISEKSEIFDDQFSVERPDGSNFTLKIRSTKLEDSAMYFCASSVQAEQYFGPGTRLTVT.

V gene TRBV7-8 combines with J gene TRBJ1-2; no reliable D call. Germline CDR1 is SGHVS and CDR2 is FQNEAQ. V dropped 2 bases and J dropped 0 bases, with 10 bases sitting between them. The CDR3 runs to 15 residues. The CDR3 region has the DNA TGTGCCAGCAGCTTACGCAGTCCCACTAACTATGGCTACACCTTC. It encodes CASSLRSPTNYGYTF. Full variable domain (missing parts from reference TRBV7-8 and TRBJ1-2): GAGVSQSPRYKVAKRGQDVALRCDPISGHVSLFWYQQALGQGPEFLTYFQNEAQLDKSGLPSDRFFAERPEGSVSTLKIQRTQQEDSAVYLCASSLRSPTNYGYTFGSGTRLTVV.

J is TRBJ1-1 and V is TRBV15, with 7 bases lining up with TRBD1. Looked up from germline, CDR1 is LNHNV and CDR2 is YYDKDF (reference sequence). The trim removed 5 bases at V and 1 base at J, leaving 7 bases unmatched. The CDR3 has 15 residues. CDR3 sequence reads: CATSGGGGRNTEAFF. CDR3 coding DNA: TGTGCCACCAGCGGAGGGGGCGGTAGGAACACTGAAGCTTTCTTT.